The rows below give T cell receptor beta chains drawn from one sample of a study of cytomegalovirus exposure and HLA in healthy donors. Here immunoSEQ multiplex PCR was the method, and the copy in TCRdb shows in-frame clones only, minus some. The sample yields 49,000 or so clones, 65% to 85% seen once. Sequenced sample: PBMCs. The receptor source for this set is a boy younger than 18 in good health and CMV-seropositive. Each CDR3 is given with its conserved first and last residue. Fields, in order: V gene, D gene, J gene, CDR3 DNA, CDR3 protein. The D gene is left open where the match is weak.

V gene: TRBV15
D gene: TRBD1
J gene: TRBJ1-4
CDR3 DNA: TGTGCCATCCGGACAGGGCAGATGACTAATGAAAAACTGTTTTTT
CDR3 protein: CAIRTGQMTNEKLFF

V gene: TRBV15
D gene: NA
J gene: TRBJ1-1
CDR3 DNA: TGTGCCACCAGCAGATTTCCGCGAGCTTGGGCTTTCTTT
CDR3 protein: CATSRFPRAWAFF

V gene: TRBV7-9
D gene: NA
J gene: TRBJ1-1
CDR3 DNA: TGTGCCAGCAGCTTATCGTACGGGGGACTTGGGAACACTGAAGCTTTCTTT
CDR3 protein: CASSLSYGGLGNTEAFF

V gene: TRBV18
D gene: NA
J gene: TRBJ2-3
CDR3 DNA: TGTGCCAGCTCACCCGGGACTGACCGCACAGATACGCAGTATTTT
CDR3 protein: CASSPGTDRTDTQYF

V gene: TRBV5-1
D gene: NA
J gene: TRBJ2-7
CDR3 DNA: TGCGCCAGCAGCTTGGGTCAGGACTACGAGCAGTACTTC
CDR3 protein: CASSLGQDYEQYF

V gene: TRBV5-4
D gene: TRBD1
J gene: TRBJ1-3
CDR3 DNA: TGTGCCAGCAGCTCAAATCACAGGGGGTCGTTAGGAAACACCATATATTTT
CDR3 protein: CASSSNHRGSLGNTIYF

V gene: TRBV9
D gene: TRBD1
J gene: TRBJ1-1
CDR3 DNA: TGTGCCAGCAGCGCCAGACAGGGTATGAACACTGAAGCTTTCTTT
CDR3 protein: CASSARQGMNTEAFF

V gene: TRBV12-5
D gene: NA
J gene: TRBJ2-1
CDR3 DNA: TGTGCTAGTGGTTTGTCTAGCCTTGGCCCCTACAATGAGCAGTTCTTC
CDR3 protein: CASGLSSLGPYNEQFF

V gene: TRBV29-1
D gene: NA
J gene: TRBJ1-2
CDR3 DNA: TGCAGCGTTGTGGGCAGGGTAGGCTATGGCTACACCTTC
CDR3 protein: CSVVGRVGYGYTF

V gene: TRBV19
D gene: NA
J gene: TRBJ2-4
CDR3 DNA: TGTGCCAGTAGTGGCGCGGGTCTAGCCAAAAACATTCAGTACTTC
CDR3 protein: CASSGAGLAKNIQYF